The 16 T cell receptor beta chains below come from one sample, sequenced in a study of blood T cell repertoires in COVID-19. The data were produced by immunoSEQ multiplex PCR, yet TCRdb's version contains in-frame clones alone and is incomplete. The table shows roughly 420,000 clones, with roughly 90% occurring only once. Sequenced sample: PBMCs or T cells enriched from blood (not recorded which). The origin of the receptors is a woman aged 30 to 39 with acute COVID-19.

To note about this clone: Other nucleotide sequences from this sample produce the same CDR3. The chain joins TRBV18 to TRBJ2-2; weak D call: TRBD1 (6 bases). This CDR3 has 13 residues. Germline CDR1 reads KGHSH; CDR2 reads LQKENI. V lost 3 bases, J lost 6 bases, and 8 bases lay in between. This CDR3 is CASSPRGAGELFF. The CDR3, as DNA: TGTGCCAGCTCACCCAGGGGAGCCGGGGAGCTGTTTTTT.

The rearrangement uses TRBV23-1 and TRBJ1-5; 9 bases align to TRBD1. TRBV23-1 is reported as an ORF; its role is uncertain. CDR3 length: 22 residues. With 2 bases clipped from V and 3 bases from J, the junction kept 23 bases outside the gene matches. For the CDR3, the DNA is TGCGCCAGCAGTCAACCAGGGAGACAGGGGGGACGTTCCGGGCCACTCAATCAGCCCCAGCATTTT. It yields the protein CASSQPGRQGGRSGPLNQPQHF.

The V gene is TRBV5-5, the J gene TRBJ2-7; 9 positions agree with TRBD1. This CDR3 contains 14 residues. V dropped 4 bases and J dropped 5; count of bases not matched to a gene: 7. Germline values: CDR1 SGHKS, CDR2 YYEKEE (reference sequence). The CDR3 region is CASSPAGTGNEQYF. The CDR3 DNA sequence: TGTGCCAGCAGCCCGGCGGGGACAGGGAACGAGCAGTACTTC.

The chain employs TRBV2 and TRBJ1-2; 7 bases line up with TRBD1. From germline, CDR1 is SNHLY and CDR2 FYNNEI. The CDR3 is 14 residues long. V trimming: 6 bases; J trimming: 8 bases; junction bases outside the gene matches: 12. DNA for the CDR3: TGTGCCAGCAGCGAAATCGGAGGGGGCTGGGGCTACACCTTC. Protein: CASSEIGGGWGYTF. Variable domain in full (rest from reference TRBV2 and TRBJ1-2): EPEVTQTPSHQVTQMGQEVILRCVPISNHLYFYWYRQILGQKVEFLVSFYNNEISEKSEIFDDQFSVERPDGSNFTLKIRSTKLEDSAMYFCASSEIGGGWGYTFGSGTRLTVV.

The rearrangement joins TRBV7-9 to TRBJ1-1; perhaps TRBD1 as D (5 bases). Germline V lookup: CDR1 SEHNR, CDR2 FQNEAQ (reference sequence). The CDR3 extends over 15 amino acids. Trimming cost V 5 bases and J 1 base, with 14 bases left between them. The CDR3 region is CASSRLPGGNTEAFF. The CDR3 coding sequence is TGTGCCAGCAGCCGCCTTCCGGGGGGGAACACTGAAGCTTTCTTT.

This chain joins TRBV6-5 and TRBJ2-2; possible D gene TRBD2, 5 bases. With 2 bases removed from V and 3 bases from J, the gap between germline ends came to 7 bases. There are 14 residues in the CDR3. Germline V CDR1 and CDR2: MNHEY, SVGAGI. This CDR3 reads CASSYGLYTGELFF. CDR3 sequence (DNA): TGTGCCAGCAGTTACGGACTGTACACCGGGGAGCTGTTTTTT.

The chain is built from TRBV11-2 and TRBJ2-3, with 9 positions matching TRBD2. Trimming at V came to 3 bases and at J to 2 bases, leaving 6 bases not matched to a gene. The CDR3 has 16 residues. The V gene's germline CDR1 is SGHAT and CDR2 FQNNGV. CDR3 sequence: CASSFTAGGSTDTQYF. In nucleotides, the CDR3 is TGTGCCAGCAGCTTCACAGCGGGGGGATCCACAGATACGCAGTATTTT.

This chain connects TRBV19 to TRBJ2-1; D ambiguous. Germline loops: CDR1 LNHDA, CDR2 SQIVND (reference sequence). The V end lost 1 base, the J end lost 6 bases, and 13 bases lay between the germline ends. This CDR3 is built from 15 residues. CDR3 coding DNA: TGTGCCAGTAGTATAGTGGATGCCCAGGTCAATGAGCAGTTCTTC. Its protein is CASSIVDAQVNEQFF.

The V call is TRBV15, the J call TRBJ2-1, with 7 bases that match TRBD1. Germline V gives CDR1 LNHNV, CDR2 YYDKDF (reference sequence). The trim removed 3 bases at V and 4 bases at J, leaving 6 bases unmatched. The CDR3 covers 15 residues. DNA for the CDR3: TGTGCCACCAGCAGGGGACAGATTAATTACAATGAGCAGTTCTTC. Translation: CATSRGQINYNEQFF.

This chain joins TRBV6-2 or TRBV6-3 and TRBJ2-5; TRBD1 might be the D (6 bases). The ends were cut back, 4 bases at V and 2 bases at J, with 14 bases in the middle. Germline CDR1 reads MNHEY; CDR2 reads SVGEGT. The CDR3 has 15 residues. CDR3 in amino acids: CASSSTGTNQETQYF. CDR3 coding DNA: TGTGCCAGCAGTTCCACCGGGACAAATCAAGAGACCCAGTACTTC.

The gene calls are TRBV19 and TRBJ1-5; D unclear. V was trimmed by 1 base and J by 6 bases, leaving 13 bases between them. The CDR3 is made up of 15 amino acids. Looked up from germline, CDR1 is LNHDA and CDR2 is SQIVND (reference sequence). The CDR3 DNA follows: TGTGCCAGTAGTATAGGAAGTGGAGGAGGTCAGCCCCAGCATTTT. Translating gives CASSIGSGGGQPQHF.

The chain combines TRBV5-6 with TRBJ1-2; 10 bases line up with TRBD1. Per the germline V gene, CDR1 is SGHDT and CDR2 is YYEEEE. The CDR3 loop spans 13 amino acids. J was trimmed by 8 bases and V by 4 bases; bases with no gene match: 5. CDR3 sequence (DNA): TGTGCCAGCAGCCGGGGACAGGGGCGCGGCTACACCTTC. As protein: CASSRGQGRGYTF.

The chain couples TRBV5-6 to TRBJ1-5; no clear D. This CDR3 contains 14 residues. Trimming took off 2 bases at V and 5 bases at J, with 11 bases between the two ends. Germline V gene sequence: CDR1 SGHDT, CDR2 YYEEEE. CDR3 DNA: TGTGCCAGCAGCTTTGGTGTCACGGATCAGCCCCAGCATTTT. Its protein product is CASSFGVTDQPQHF.

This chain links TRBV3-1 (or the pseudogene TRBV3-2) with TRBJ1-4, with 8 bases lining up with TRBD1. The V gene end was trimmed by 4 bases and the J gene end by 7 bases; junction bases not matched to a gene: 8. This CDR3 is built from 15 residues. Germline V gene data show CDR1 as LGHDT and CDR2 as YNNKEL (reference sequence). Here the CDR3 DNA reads TGTGCCAGCAGCCTCCACCAGGGGGCAATTGAAAAACTGTTTTTT. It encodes CASSLHQGAIEKLFF.

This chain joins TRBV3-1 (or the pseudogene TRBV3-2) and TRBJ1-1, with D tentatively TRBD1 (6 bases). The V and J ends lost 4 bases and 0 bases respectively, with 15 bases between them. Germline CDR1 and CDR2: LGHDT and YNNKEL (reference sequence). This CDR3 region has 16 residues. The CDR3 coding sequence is TGTGCCAGCAGCCTAAGGGGGGGCGGAATGAACACTGAAGCTTTCTTT. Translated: CASSLRGGGMNTEAFF.

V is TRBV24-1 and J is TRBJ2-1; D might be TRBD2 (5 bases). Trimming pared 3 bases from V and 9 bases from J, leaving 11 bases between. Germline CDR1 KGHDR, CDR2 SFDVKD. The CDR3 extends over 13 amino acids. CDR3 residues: CATSDPTSIEQFF. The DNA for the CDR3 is TGTGCCACCAGTGATCCAACTAGTATTGAGCAGTTCTTC.